These T cell receptor beta chains were read from a single sample in a study of identical twins. MiXCR, run by TCRdb on the 5' RACE reads, gives a single entry per CDR3 protein. The sample shows hundreds of thousands of distinct CDR3 sequences, less than 10% of them seen only once. The sequencing sample was made of memory (CD45RO+) T cells sorted from blood. These receptors were taken from a young woman in good health. Each CDR3 is given with its conserved first and last residue. The D gene is left open where the match is weak.

V gene | D gene | CDR3 protein
TRBV6-5 | - | CASSYSGTRFETQYF
TRBV28 | - | CASKPEFGPRTEAFF
TRBV6-5 | TRBD2 | CASSYSGLGGTQYF
TRBV25-1 | - | CASRGAVLDRLYEQYF
TRBV7-9 | - | CASSLALRANHAETQYF
TRBV7-8 | - | CASSSLTGAYEQYF
TRBV30 | - | CAYNRILTYEQYF
TRBV7-2 | - | CASSLASRSEQFF
TRBV18 | TRBD1 | CASSPGQGFPDTQYF
TRBV5-6 | - | CASSKWRAGELFF
TRBV15 | TRBD2 | CATSMGGRGDNEQFF
TRBV7-8 | - | CASSLFGTEAFF
TRBV2 | TRBD2 | CASRREREATDTQYF
TRBV19 | - | CASSMPPDTQYF
TRBV7-3 | - | CASSLTRSSDYNEQFF
TRBV12-3/TRBV12-4 | - | CASSFWQGNSPLHF
TRBV7-9 | - | CASSIQGDTEAFF
TRBV4-3 | - | CASSQDIMDRGRQYF
TRBV4-3 | - | CASSRGPPSTDTQYF
TRBV12-3/TRBV12-4 | - | CASSFTHTPGYYGYTF
TRBV6-2/TRBV6-3 | - | CASRELGGARLDEQYF
TRBV6-5 | - | CASSYNAGPAEQYF
TRBV7-2 | TRBD1 | CASSPGQIYGYTF
TRBV2 | TRBD1 | CASTRDRIAGELFF
TRBV6-5 | - | CASSYSPQGPSYNEQFF
TRBV20-1 | - | CSASSGLRTGWQYF
TRBV7-2 | TRBD1 | CASSLQGLASEQYF
TRBV2 | - | CASSEEGMNTEAFF
TRBV18 | TRBD1 | CASSPRQGQGETQYF
TRBV29-1 | - | CSVGRGGSGANVLTF
TRBV11-2 | - | CASSPRVGRGDSEQYF
TRBV6-2/TRBV6-3 | TRBD2 | CASREGGSTGELFF
TRBV20-1 | TRBD1 | CSAGQGATEAFF
TRBV10-3 | - | CAIRPGGGATDTQYF
TRBV15 | TRBD2 | CATSRGNSGSYEQYF
TRBV2 | TRBD1 | CASSDRGRDTQYF
TRBV7-2 | - | CASSRTGWGPTYEQYF
TRBV5-6 | - | CASSLGSGAMFYEQYF
TRBV11-2 | - | CASSPNGRFYEQYF
TRBV7-2 | - | CASSLEGPPVDIQYF
TRBV7-2 | - | CASSSGEGTDTQYF
TRBV5-4 | - | CASSGQSSQETQYF
TRBV4-2 | TRBD1 | CASNLRDRADSGANVLTF
TRBV20-1 | TRBD2 | CSAQRPSGGSADTQYF
TRBV20-1 | - | CSARGARGRPQHF
TRBV18 | - | CASSPGRSDEQFF
TRBV15 | - | CATSRAWDSGELFF
TRBV6-2/TRBV6-3 | TRBD2 | CASSYRGLAGYEQYF
TRBV6-5 | - | CATGGGGRETQYF
TRBV2 | - | CASSVSLNEQFF
TRBV3-1 | - | CASSQGGLSYEQYF
TRBV12-3/TRBV12-4 | TRBD1 | CASITDRGHTEAFF
TRBV25-1 | TRBD1 | CASSEAAGGALYYEQYF
TRBV6-5 | TRBD2 | CASRGDTDTQYF
TRBV20-1 | - | CSASPDGMNTEAFF
TRBV7-3 | - | CASSLAGARGVTQYF
TRBV6-1 | TRBD1 | CASSDRGRITDTQYF
TRBV10-3 | - | CAISESRESYGYTF
TRBV10-3 | - | CAISESRYGYTF
TRBV5-1 | - | CASSWDLNVGLFF